This T cell receptor beta chain is drawn from a study of blood T cell repertoires in COVID-19. V lost 3 bases to trimming and J lost 0 bases, with 10 bases between them. The germline CDR1 and CDR2 sequences are SGDLS and YYNGEE. The length of the CDR3 is 16 residues. Using immunoSEQ multiplex PCR, the repertoire was profiled, and TCRdb retains in-frame clones only, with some absent. The table records fewer than 60,000 clones, approximately 86% of them present only once. The V and J genes are TRBV9 and TRBJ1-6; D gene ambiguous. Input material: peripheral blood. This receptor was obtained from a human donor with acute or convalescent COVID-19. The donor label of this sample is uncertain. CDR3 sequence: CASSGRAGSYNSPLHF. CDR3 DNA sequence: TGTGCCAGCAGCGGACGGGCGGGCTCCTATAATTCACCCCTCCACTTT.